The T cell receptor (beta chain) described here comes from a study of shared clonotypes between healthy human individuals. Overall study: Per donor, CD8 memory used one plate, CD8 naive used two, CD4 memory used three and CD4 naive used three.

CDR1 SGHAT and CDR2 FQDESV come from the germline V gene (reference sequence). This CDR3 comprises 15 residues. Deletions cut 5 bases from V and 4 bases from J, with 15 bases between. Clones were read by immunoSEQ multiplex PCR, and TCRdb kept only the in-frame ones, dropping some. The sample carries 2 million to 2.5 million clones, 85% to 95% recorded once. V is TRBV11-1 and J is TRBJ2-1; a weak D match, TRBD2 (5 bases). The sequence came from a young man in good health. Input material: naive CD4+ T cells sorted from blood. Subset reported: CD45RA+ positively selected. DNA for the CDR3: TGTGCCAGCAGCCCCGTGGCGGGCCAATACAATGAGCAGTTCTTC. Amino acid sequence: CASSPVAGQYNEQFF.